This TCR beta chain was identified in a study of cytomegalovirus exposure and HLA in healthy donors. General study results and limits: Rare TCR sequences predominated, though certain public TCRs were found in many donors.

Regarding this clone: Its antigen is undetermined.

CDR1 MDHEN and CDR2 SYDVKM come from the germline V gene. V was trimmed by 4 bases and J by 0 bases, leaving 13 bases between them. There are 15 residues in the CDR3. Using immunoSEQ multiplex PCR, the repertoire was profiled, and TCRdb retains in-frame clones only, with some absent. The data contain some 66,000 clones, around 97% of them singletons. The clonotype originates from a woman between 18 and 30 years old in good health and CMV-seropositive. The chain couples TRBV28 to TRBJ2-7; perhaps TRBD1 as D (6 bases). What was sequenced was PBMCs. The CDR3 spells CASSSTGTSSYEQYF. The CDR3 DNA is TGTGCCAGCAGTTCAACAGGGACGAGCTCCTACGAGCAGTACTTC.